These 21 T cell receptor beta chains were all obtained from the same sample, sequenced in a study of naive and memory T cell subsets. General study points: Possibly reflecting memory cells re-expressing CD45RA, a few larger clonotypes occurred in naive repertoires, especially CD8.

Their antigen targets remain unknown. Two oligonucleotides, mixed equimolar, formed the beta constant-region primer covering TRBC1 and TRBC2. Nested alpha and beta constant-region primers with the SP2 primer drove four PCR rounds on ligated cDNA. TCRdb re-called the UMI-ligation and nested PCR reads with MiXCR, one entry per CDR3 protein. Of 95,000 to 110,000 distinct CDR3 sequences in the sample, roughly 15% were seen once. Sequencing was carried out using naive CD8+ T cells from blood. The receptors stem from a human donor in good health.

The gene calls are TRBV18 and TRBJ1-5; D is unclear. Germline V gives CDR1 KGHSH, CDR2 LQKENI. The CDR3 runs 14 residues. V lost 6 bases and J 7 bases, leaving 16 bases between the germline ends. The CDR3 here is CASSEAGFGQPQHF. CDR3 in DNA: TGTGCCAGCTCCGAGGCGGGGTTTGGGCAGCCCCAGCATTTT. The full variable domain, completed using reference TRBV18 and TRBJ1-5, is NAGVMQNPRHLVRRRGQEARLRCSPMKGHSHVYWYRQLPEEGLKFMVYLQKENIIDESGMPKERFSAEFPKEGPSILRIQQVVRGDSAAYFCASSEAGFGQPQHFGDGTRLSIL.

This clonotype occurred a few times. V gene TRBV20-1 combines with J gene TRBJ1-1; D unclear. V shed 4 bases and J shed 1 base, with 13 bases lying between them. Germline CDR1 and CDR2: DFQATT and SNEGSKA (reference sequence). The CDR3 extends over 14 amino acids. The CDR3 loop reads CSAIETRKNTEAFF. The CDR3 DNA is TGCAGTGCTATTGAAACACGGAAGAACACTGAAGCTTTCTTT.

The chain employs TRBV6-5 and TRBJ1-2, with D perhaps TRBD1 (5 bases). V lost 0 bases and J 8 bases, leaving 16 bases between the germline ends. The CDR3 is 15 residues long. Germline V lookup: CDR1 MNHEY, CDR2 SVGAGI. The CDR3 spells CASSYSMVWDGGYTF. The CDR3, as DNA: TGTGCCAGCAGTTACTCGATGGTATGGGACGGAGGCTACACCTTC.

There are many counts of this clonotype. This rearrangement joins TRBV6-1 to TRBJ2-3; the D gene could be TRBD1 or TRBD2 (6 bases each). Germline CDR1 is MNHNS and CDR2 is SASEGT. Deletions cut 0 bases from V and 3 bases from J, with 16 bases between. There are 17 residues in the CDR3. The CDR3 reads CASSEAGGLQVTDTQYF. DNA of the CDR3: TGTGCCAGCAGTGAAGCGGGGGGCCTCCAGGTAACAGATACGCAGTATTTT.

This clonotype was seen repeatedly, ten times or more. The rearrangement uses TRBV4-3 and TRBJ2-3, with 10 bases that match TRBD2. CDR1 and CDR2 from the germline V gene are LGHNA and YSLEER. This CDR3 has 17 residues. V dropped 4 bases and J dropped 8; count of bases not matched to a gene: 15. CDR3 in amino acids: CASSLHATSGAGGTQYF. Here the CDR3 DNA reads TGCGCCAGCAGCCTCCATGCCACTAGCGGGGCCGGGGGTACGCAGTATTTT.

This clonotype was counted at least ten times. The chain carries TRBV5-6 and TRBJ2-3; D gene uncertain. Per germline, CDR1 SGHDT and CDR2 YYEEEE. The CDR3 loop spans 14 amino acids. V was cut by 0 bases and J by 3 bases, with 8 bases left in between. This CDR3 reads CASSLAQTTDTQYF. The CDR3, as DNA: TGTGCCAGCAGCTTGGCGCAGACTACAGATACGCAGTATTTT.

This clonotype has only one observation. V and J are TRBV30 and TRBJ2-2, with 8 bases fitting TRBD2. The germline V gene encodes CDR1 GTSNPN and CDR2 SVGIG (reference sequence). V was pared by 4 bases and J by 0 bases, with 4 bases of the junction left unmatched. The CDR3 extends over 15 amino acids. CDR3 in amino acids: CAWNSGITNTGELFF. In nucleotides, the CDR3 is TGTGCCTGGAATAGCGGGATTACGAACACCGGGGAGCTGTTTTTT.

This clonotype was counted at least ten times. The V call is TRBV29-1, the J call TRBJ1-1, with D unclear. Germline-derived CDR1 and CDR2 are SQVTM and ANQGSEA. Trimming took off 5 bases at V and 9 bases at J, with 13 bases between the two ends. The CDR3 contains 11 residues. CDR3 protein: CSVHVGSKAFF. CDR3 in DNA: TGCAGCGTTCATGTGGGCAGCAAAGCTTTCTTT.

This clonotype was recorded many times. The chain has TRBV28 and TRBJ1-5; 7 bases are a match to TRBD1. Germline CDR1 and CDR2: MDHEN and SYDVKM. The CDR3 has 17 residues. After removal of 5 bases from V and 2 bases from J, the junction contained 12 bases not matched to a gene. CDR3 protein: CASSPLGTDFGNQPQHF. The CDR3 DNA reads TGTGCCAGCAGTCCCCTCGGGACAGATTTCGGCAATCAGCCCCAGCATTTT.

To note about this clonotype: This clone may be a read error of a much larger clone one base away. The missing conserved phenylalanine or tryptophan at the end of this CDR3 makes a read error likely. V gene TRBV4-2 combines with J gene TRBJ2-1, with unresolved D. CDR1 and CDR2 from the germline V gene are LGHNA and YNFKEQ. This CDR3 spans 13 amino acids. Trimming pared 4 bases from V and 3 bases from J, leaving 7 bases between. CDR3 nucleotides: TGTGCCAGCAGCCCGACGGACTACAATGAGCAGTTCCTC. It codes for CASSPTDYNEQFL.

This rearrangement joins TRBV20-1 to TRBJ1-1, with 10 bases fitting TRBD1. Germline V gene data show CDR1 as DFQATT and CDR2 as SNEGSKA (reference sequence). V shed 4 bases and J 6 bases; nucleotides not matched to a gene: 5. The CDR3 loop spans 13 amino acids. CDR3: CSAMGQGIPEAFF. The CDR3 DNA reads as TGCAGTGCTATGGGACAGGGGATACCTGAAGCTTTCTTT.

This clonotype has only a few counts. This CDR3 is CSARERQGGNEQYF. For the CDR3, the DNA is TGCAGTGCTAGAGAGAGGCAGGGTGGAAACGAGCAGTACTTC. The chain recombines TRBV20-1 with TRBJ2-7; a weak D match, TRBD1 (5 bases). CDR3 length: 14 residues. The ends were cut back, 0 bases at V and 5 bases at J, with 14 bases in the middle. Germline lookup yields CDR1 DFQATT and CDR2 SNEGSKA (reference sequence).

This clonotype came up many times. The chain uses TRBV12-3 or TRBV12-4 and TRBJ1-4, with TRBD1 matching over 7 bases. CDR3 size: 17 residues. Germline trimming cut 5 bases from V and 1 base from J; bases unmatched to any gene: 10. The DNA for the CDR3 is TGTGCCAGCAGTGGAACAGGGGCAGGAGTAACTAATGAAAAACTGTTTTTT. Translation: CASSGTGAGVTNEKLFF.

This clonotype appeared many times. V is TRBV7-3 and J is TRBJ2-1; 9 bases line up with TRBD1. Looked up from germline, CDR1 is SGHTA and CDR2 is FQGTGA. CDR3 length: 15 amino acids. Trimming removed 2 bases from V and 7 bases from J; junction bases left unmatched: 6. CDR3 sequence (DNA): TGTGCCAGCAGCTTACGACAGGGGGTGCGGAATGAGCAGTTCTTC. Its protein is CASSLRQGVRNEQFF.

There are many counts of this clonotype. This sequence joins TRBV7-9 and TRBJ2-1; 7 positions agree with TRBD2. V shed 5 bases and J 7 bases; nucleotides not matched to a gene: 11. Germline V lookup: CDR1 SEHNR, CDR2 FQNEAQ (reference sequence). The CDR3 runs 15 residues. CDR3 nucleotides: TGTGCCAGCAGCCCCCCGGCGGGAGTTGTGAATGAGCAGTTCTTC. Amino acid sequence: CASSPPAGVVNEQFF.

V gene TRBV5-1 combines with J gene TRBJ2-2; the match to TRBD1 covers 7 bases. The V gene end was trimmed by 5 bases and the J gene end by 4 bases; junction bases not matched to a gene: 8. The CDR3 spans 15 residues. The germline gives CDR1 SGHRS, CDR2 YFSETQ. The CDR3 loop is CASSAGTDVTGELFF. For the CDR3, the DNA is TGCGCCAGCAGTGCCGGGACAGACGTCACCGGGGAGCTGTTTTTT. The whole variable domain, filled in from reference TRBV5-1 and TRBJ2-2, reads KAGVTQTPRYLIKTRGQQVTLSCSPISGHRSVSWYQQTPGQGLQFLFEYFSETQRNKGNFPGRFSGRQFSNSRSEMNVSTLELGDSALYLCASSAGTDVTGELFFGEGSRLTVL.

The table lists this clonotype with a few counts. The chain combines TRBV29-1 with TRBJ1-2, with D unclear. Germline V gene sequence: CDR1 SQVTM, CDR2 ANQGSEA. CDR3 length: 8 amino acids. V dropped 6 bases and J dropped 10 bases, with 6 bases sitting between them. The CDR3 nucleotides read TGCAGCGTCCCTGACTACACCTTC. Amino acid sequence: CSVPDYTF.

Ten or more counts support this clonotype. The rearrangement joins TRBV20-1 to TRBJ1-2; D is undetermined. This CDR3 has 14 amino acids. CDR1 is DFQATT and CDR2 is SNEGSKA in the germline V gene (reference sequence). Trimming shortened V by 0 bases and J by 8 bases, and 16 bases separated the two germline ends. CDR3 DNA: TGCAGTGCTAGAGATCGGTGGGGTGAAGGAGGCTACACCTTC. It is translated as CSARDRWGEGGYTF.

This clonotype was seen a few times. V usage is TRBV24-1 and J usage is TRBJ2-2, with D perhaps TRBD2 (5 bases). This CDR3 is 14 amino acids long. CDR1 and CDR2 (germline): KGHDR, SFDVKD. Trimming removed 10 bases from V and 0 bases from J, with 11 bases in between. In DNA form, the CDR3 reads TGTGCCACGGGCGGGCTGTCGAACACCGGGGAGCTGTTTTTT. It is translated as CATGGLSNTGELFF.

This clonotype was counted many times. This chain uses TRBV4-3 with TRBJ2-1; D perhaps matches TRBD2 (6 bases). This CDR3 is 16 amino acids long. Germline lookup yields CDR1 LGHNA and CDR2 YSLEER. V lost 1 base and J 5 bases, leaving 15 bases between the germline ends. The CDR3 DNA is TGCGCCAGCAGCCAAGGCGGGGCGGGGTTCGACAATGAGCAGTTCTTC. Encoded protein: CASSQGGAGFDNEQFF.

As regards this clonotype: A much more abundant neighbour one base away suggests this may be a read error. This chain links TRBV18 with TRBJ2-7; D might be TRBD2 (6 bases). The CDR3 is 15 amino acids. The V end lost 3 bases, the J end lost 2 bases, and 14 bases lay between the germline ends. The germline CDR1 and CDR2 sequences are KGHSH and LQKENI. CDR3 in DNA: TGTGCCAGCTCACCGGGTAGCTGGGGGGCCTACGAGCAGTACTTC. It is translated as CASSPGSWGAYEQYF.